What follows are 24 T cell receptor beta chains derived from one specimen sequenced in a study of cytomegalovirus exposure and HLA in healthy donors. The method was immunoSEQ multiplex PCR; TCRdb's version includes in-frame clones alone and lacks a portion of them. Of around 150,000 clones in the sample, 70% to 90% were seen once. Material for sequencing was PBMCs. The origin of the receptors is a man aged 30 to 39 in good health and CMV-seropositive.

The rearrangement links TRBV7-6 to TRBJ1-1; D ambiguous. The CDR3 is 18 amino acids. The V end lost 2 bases, the J end lost 3 bases, and 22 bases lay between the germline ends. From germline, CDR1 is SGHVS and CDR2 FNYEAQ. In DNA, the CDR3 is TGTGCCAGCAGCTTATACCCCCCCCTAGCTCGGTTTGACACTGAAGCTTTCTTT. Protein: CASSLYPPLARFDTEAFF.

In this sample, this clone turned up once. The gene calls are TRBV10-1 and TRBJ2-3; 15 nucleotides line up with TRBD2. V lost 6 bases to trimming and J lost 2 bases; unmatched junction nucleotides: 9. Germline CDR1 is WNHNN and CDR2 is SYGVQD (reference sequence). This CDR3 contains 18 residues. This CDR3 is CASSETRTSGGATDTQYF. The CDR3 DNA follows: TGCGCCAGCAGCGAAACCCGGACTAGCGGGGGGGCCACAGATACGCAGTATTTT.

This chain links TRBV7-2 with TRBJ2-1; tentative D call: TRBD1 (5 bases). Trimming removed 6 bases from V and 3 bases from J, with 9 bases in between. This CDR3 has 13 residues. Germline V gene data show CDR1 as SGHTA and CDR2 as FQGNSA. The CDR3 DNA follows: TGTGCCAGCAGAGCCGACAGCTACAATGAGCAGTTCTTC. Amino acid sequence: CASRADSYNEQFF.

The chain carries TRBV5-1 and TRBJ2-3; D might be TRBD1 (6 bases). Germline-derived CDR1 and CDR2 are SGHRS and YFSETQ. Trimming shortened V by 6 bases and J by 6 bases, and 17 bases separated the two germline ends. This CDR3 has 14 amino acids. This CDR3 reads CASTVGGRGDTQYF. The CDR3 DNA reads TGCGCCAGCACCGTAGGGGGACGTGGGGATACGCAGTATTTT. Filled out from reference TRBV5-1 and TRBJ2-3, the complete variable domain reads KAGVTQTPRYLIKTRGQQVTLSCSPISGHRSVSWYQQTPGQGLQFLFEYFSETQRNKGNFPGRFSGRQFSNSRSEMNVSTLELGDSALYLCASTVGGRGDTQYFGPGTRLTVL.

This chain connects TRBV9 to TRBJ2-5; 11 bases align to TRBD2. V shed 1 base, J shed 3 bases, and the junction held 8 bases outside the gene matches. Germline values: CDR1 SGDLS, CDR2 YYNGEE. The CDR3 totals 17 residues. The CDR3 protein is CASSVSPSGGTEETQYF. In DNA, the CDR3 is TGTGCCAGCAGCGTAAGTCCTAGCGGGGGGACCGAAGAGACCCAGTACTTC.

As to this clone: This specimen includes other DNA sequences encoding the same CDR3. The chain's CDR3 is CASSRTVQETQYF. In DNA, the CDR3 is TGTGCCAGCAGCCGGACAGTACAAGAGACCCAGTACTTC. The chain is built from TRBV11-3 and TRBJ2-5; perhaps TRBD1 as D (6 bases). V was shortened by 5 bases and J by 2 bases, with 9 bases between the two germline ends. The CDR3 covers 13 residues. CDR1 and CDR2 (germline): SGHNT, YENEEA.

The chain employs TRBV27 and TRBJ1-5, with a weak D call TRBD1 (5 bases). V lost 5 bases and J lost 6, with 14 bases in between. The germline V gene has CDR1 MNHEY and CDR2 SMNVEV (reference sequence). The CDR3 is made up of 14 amino acids. The CDR3 sequence: CASSHGGDIQPQHF. The DNA of the CDR3 is TGTGCCAGCAGTCATGGGGGGGATATTCAGCCCCAGCATTTT.

The rearrangement uses TRBV5-4 and TRBJ1-1; 7 bases map to TRBD1. The trim removed 4 bases at V and 5 bases at J, leaving 8 bases unmatched. CDR1 and CDR2 (germline): SGHNT, YYREEE (reference sequence). The length of the CDR3 is 14 residues. The CDR3 nucleotides read TGTGCCAGCAGCGGGAACAGGGGTGTGACTGAAGCTTTCTTT. This encodes CASSGNRGVTEAFF.

This chain links TRBV6-4 with TRBJ1-2, with a weak D call TRBD1 (5 bases). Trimming removed 1 base at V and 7 bases at J, with 13 bases between. Germline CDR1 reads MRHNA; CDR2 reads SNTAGT. The CDR3 spans 14 residues. CDR3 sequence (DNA): TGTGCCAGCAGTGACTTTCAGGGAAGTGGTGGCTACACCTTC. Its protein product is CASSDFQGSGGYTF.

This chain connects TRBV27 to TRBJ2-7; 7 bases fit TRBD1. V shed 5 bases and J 2 bases; nucleotides not matched to a gene: 6. The CDR3 is 14 amino acids. Germline values: CDR1 MNHEY, CDR2 SMNVEV (reference sequence). Here the CDR3 reads CASSVKTGTYEQYF. In nucleotides, the CDR3 is TGTGCCAGCAGTGTCAAGACAGGGACCTACGAGCAGTACTTC.

This chain links TRBV7-8 with TRBJ1-5; D gene ambiguous. V was clipped by 1 base and J by 2 bases, with 9 bases between them. This CDR3 region has 15 residues. The germline V gene encodes CDR1 SGHVS and CDR2 FQNEAQ. CDR3 nucleotide sequence: TGTGCCAGCAGCTTAGTTCCGTCGGGCAATCAGCCCCAGCATTTT. Protein: CASSLVPSGNQPQHF.

The gene calls are TRBV27 and TRBJ2-5; 9 bases map to TRBD1. The junction had 5 bases not matched to a gene; V was cut back by 5 bases and J by 1 base. There are 15 residues in the CDR3. CDR1 MNHEY and CDR2 SMNVEV come from the germline V gene (reference sequence). CDR3 sequence reads: CASSALTGGQETQYF. The CDR3 DNA sequence: TGTGCCAGCAGTGCTTTGACAGGGGGCCAAGAGACCCAGTACTTC.

The chain links TRBV14 to TRBJ2-7; 7 bases map to TRBD1. The CDR3 extends over 14 amino acids. Trimming at V came to 4 bases and at J to 4 bases, leaving 7 bases not matched to a gene. The germline V gene has CDR1 SGHDN and CDR2 FVKESK. CDR3 sequence reads: CASSLTGKGYEQYF. CDR3 in DNA: TGTGCCAGCAGCCTGACAGGGAAGGGTTACGAGCAGTACTTC.

The chain employs TRBV29-1 and TRBJ1-2, with 8 bases lining up with TRBD1. The CDR3 has 14 amino acids. V was clipped by 3 bases and J by 4 bases; unmatched bases: 7. Germline CDR1 SQVTM, CDR2 ANQGSEA. The chain's CDR3 is CSVEPQGGGYGYTF. In DNA, the CDR3 is TGCAGCGTTGAGCCACAGGGGGGAGGCTATGGCTACACCTTC.

The CDR3 sequence: CASRIGQVNTEAFF. The DNA of the CDR3 is TGTGCCAGCAGGATAGGACAGGTGAACACTGAAGCTTTCTTT. The chain employs TRBV6-1 and TRBJ1-1, with 7 bases aligning to TRBD1. The J segment lost 0 bases and the V segment lost 6 bases, leaving 4 bases of the junction unmatched. The CDR3 has 14 residues. Germline loops: CDR1 MNHNS, CDR2 SASEGT.

The CDR3 nucleotides are TGTGTCGCGACTCGCGGAAACACCATATATTTT. This translates into CVATRGNTIYF. This chain connects TRBV5-4 to TRBJ1-3; the D is unclear. Looked up from germline, CDR1 is SGHNT and CDR2 is YYREEE (reference sequence). This CDR3 comprises 11 residues.

The CDR3 DNA follows: TGCGCCAGCAGCCCCTTCGGCGGGGAGCTGTTTTTT. Protein sequence: CASSPFGGELFF. The V call is TRBV4-1, the J call TRBJ2-2; D call uncertain. The CDR3 contains 12 residues. Trimming removed 4 bases from V and 7 bases from J, with 7 bases in between. CDR1 and CDR2 (germline): MGHRA, YSYEKL.

This clone has just one count. A junction boundary mismatches the germline segment, possibly from a read error. The gene calls are TRBV7-7 and TRBJ1-6; weak D call: TRBD1 (6 bases). CDR1 is SSHAT, CDR2 FNYEAQ, per germline (reference sequence). The CDR3 loop spans 15 amino acids. The chain's CDR3 is CASSPPVQGYSPLHF. Here the CDR3 DNA reads TGTGCTAGCAGCCCGCCGGTACAGGGTTACTCACCCCTCCACTTT.

The chain couples TRBV9 to TRBJ1-1; 11 bases are a match to TRBD1. There are 18 residues in the CDR3. J lost 4 bases, V lost 4 bases, and 15 bases had no gene match. Germline-derived CDR1 and CDR2 are SGDLS and YYNGEE. The CDR3, as DNA: TGTGCCAGCAGCCCTCGGGTCGGACAGGGGGCTGAGGGCACTGAAGCTTTCTTT. Residues: CASSPRVGQGAEGTEAFF.

The chain links TRBV6-5 to TRBJ1-3, with 7 bases identical to TRBD1. There are 15 residues in the CDR3. V lost 5 bases, J lost 2 bases, and 6 bases stayed unmatched. CDR1 MNHEY and CDR2 SVGAGI come from the germline V gene. The chain's CDR3 is CASSNGQVAGNTIYF. The DNA of the CDR3 is TGTGCCAGCAGTAATGGACAGGTCGCTGGAAACACCATATATTTT.

This clone was counted once. The V call is TRBV11-3, the J call TRBJ2-1; 7 bases fit TRBD2. The CDR3 is 14 residues long. Trimming removed 5 bases from V and 4 bases from J; junction bases left unmatched: 5. Germline V gene data show CDR1 as SGHNT and CDR2 as YENEEA. CDR3 DNA sequence: TGTGCCAGCAGCACGGGACTACAATACAATGAGCAGTTCTTC. Amino acid sequence: CASSTGLQYNEQFF.

V and J are TRBV12-5 and TRBJ1-1, with 9 bases aligning to TRBD1. The V gene end was trimmed by 3 bases and the J gene end by 5 bases; junction bases not matched to a gene: 7. CDR1 LGHNT and CDR2 FRNRAP come from the germline V gene. The CDR3 contains 15 residues. Here the CDR3 DNA reads TGTGCTAGTGGTTTAAACAGGGGGCTGGGGACTGAAGCTTTCTTT. It is translated as CASGLNRGLGTEAFF.

The chain is built from TRBV2 and TRBJ2-1; no definite D call. Trimming took 5 bases from V and 7 from J, leaving 6 bases between them. The V gene's germline CDR1 is SNHLY and CDR2 FYNNEI. The CDR3 consists of 11 residues. CDR3 DNA: TGTGCCAGCAGTCCCCAGAATGAGCAGTTCTTC. It is translated as CASSPQNEQFF. Looking up the rest from reference TRBV2 and TRBJ2-1 gives the full variable domain: EPEVTQTPSHQVTQMGQEVILRCVPISNHLYFYWYRQILGQKVEFLVSFYNNEISEKSEIFDDQFSVERPDGSNFTLKIRSTKLEDSAMYFCASSPQNEQFFGPGTRLTVL.

V usage is TRBV5-1 and J usage is TRBJ2-5; possible D gene TRBD1, 6 bases. CDR1 and CDR2 from the germline V gene are SGHRS and YFSETQ. Trimming stripped 0 bases from V and 2 bases from J, with 14 bases between. This CDR3 is built from 16 residues. The CDR3 sequence is CASSLAWGTPQETQYF. In DNA, the CDR3 is TGCGCCAGCAGCTTGGCCTGGGGGACACCGCAAGAGACCCAGTACTTC.